The 25 T cell receptor beta chains given below trace back to one sample, sequenced in a study of identical twins. MiXCR, run by TCRdb on the 5' RACE reads, gives a single entry per CDR3 protein. The table includes about 550,000 distinct CDR3 sequences, around 22% detected once. The same sample was also studied in work on yellow fever vaccine responses in identical twins.

The sequencing input was CD4+ T cells sorted from blood. The receptors come from a woman aged 18-35 years in good health.

This clonotype was detected a few times. The chain is built from TRBV28 and TRBJ1-6, with TRBD1 matching over 9 bases. The J segment lost 1 base and the V segment lost 6 bases, leaving 4 bases of the junction unmatched. This CDR3 has 16 residues. Germline CDR1 and CDR2: MDHEN and SYDVKM. CDR3 nucleotides: TGTGCCAGCAGCTCCGGGACAGGGTCCTATAATTCACCCCTCCACTTT. Amino acids: CASSSGTGSYNSPLHF.

This clonotype was picked up a small number of times. The genes are TRBV21-1 and TRBJ2-2. TRBV21-1 is termed a pseudogene. This CDR3 comprises 17 residues. The CDR3 DNA sequence: TGTGCCAGCAGCAAACCTCGGATACTCCTCAACACCGGGGAGCTGTTTTTT. The encoded protein is CASSKPRILLNTGELFF.

A few counts support this clonotype. V is TRBV28 and J is TRBJ2-5; 7 bases line up with TRBD2. Germline loops: CDR1 MDHEN, CDR2 SYDVKM. The CDR3 is made up of 14 amino acids. J gave up 4 bases and V 6 bases, and 8 bases lay outside the gene matches. In DNA, the CDR3 is TGTGCCAGCAGGAATGGTGGCGGGGGAGAGACCCAGTACTTC. Translation: CASRNGGGGETQYF. Full variable domain (remainder filled in from reference TRBV28 and TRBJ2-5): DVKVTQSSRYLVKRTGEKVFLECVQDMDHENMFWYRQDPGLGLRLIYFSYDVKMKEKGDIPEGYSVSREKKERFSLILESASTNQTSMYLCASRNGGGGETQYFGPGTRLLVL.

This clonotype was counted many times. CDR3 DNA sequence: TGTGCCAGCAGTCAACAACAGAGAAATCAGCCCCAGCATTTT. Residues: CASSQQQRNQPQHF. The genes are TRBV12-3 or TRBV12-4 and TRBJ1-5; no reliable D call. Trimming shortened V by 5 bases and J by 4 bases, and 12 bases separated the two germline ends. The CDR3 covers 14 residues.

Worth noting for this clonotype: Compared with germline, one end of the junction differs, possibly owing to a read error. J is TRBJ2-1 and V is TRBV3-1; D is ambiguous. Germline values: CDR1 LGHDT, CDR2 YNNKEL (reference sequence). The CDR3 spans 9 residues. CDR3 residues: CASSPPIIF. CDR3 DNA: TGTGCCAGCAGCCCTCCTATTATCTTC.

This rearrangement joins TRBV12-3 or TRBV12-4 to TRBJ2-7; 9 bases align to TRBD2. The CDR3 has 17 amino acids. Germline trimming cut 0 bases from V and 1 base from J; bases unmatched to any gene: 7. Here the CDR3 DNA reads TGTGCCAGCAGTTTAGCGTGGGGTAGCGGGAGTTCCTACGAGCAGTACTTC. It translates to CASSLAWGSGSSYEQYF.

This clonotype appeared a few times. The genes are TRBV29-1 and TRBJ2-7; 8 bases line up with TRBD1. V was pared by 8 bases and J by 2 bases, with 11 bases of the junction left unmatched. CDR1 and CDR2 (germline): SQVTM, ANQGSEA. The CDR3 extends over 14 amino acids. Here the CDR3 reads CSFRTGQGPYEQYF. The CDR3 bases are TGCAGCTTCCGGACAGGGCAAGGCCCCTACGAGCAGTACTTC.

This clonotype was detected only a few times. The rearrangement links TRBV7-2 to TRBJ2-1; 11 bases are a match to TRBD2. V lost 5 bases to trimming and J lost 6 bases; unmatched junction nucleotides: 12. This CDR3 has 17 residues. Per germline, CDR1 SGHTA and CDR2 FQGNSA. The CDR3 region has the DNA TGTGCCAGCAGCACGAGACTAGCGGGAACGGGGGGCAATGAGCAGTTCTTC. This sequence encodes CASSTRLAGTGGNEQFF.

This clonotype has just a few counts. The J gene is TRBJ2-1, the V gene TRBV5-1; no clear D. Germline-derived CDR1 and CDR2 are SGHRS and YFSETQ. V was shortened by 0 bases and J by 5 bases, with 6 bases between the two germline ends. The CDR3 has 13 residues. The CDR3 protein is CASSLDRNNEQFF. The CDR3 region has the DNA TGCGCCAGCAGCTTGGATAGGAACAATGAGCAGTTCTTC.

This rearrangement joins TRBV15 to TRBJ2-1; 10 bases are a match to TRBD2. Germline CDR1 and CDR2: LNHNV and YYDKDF (reference sequence). There are 16 residues in the CDR3. Losses at the gene ends were 1 base for V and 9 bases for J; bases not matched to a gene: 9. The CDR3 DNA is TGTGCCACCAGCAGAGGGGTACTAGCGGGATCTATTGAGCAGTTCTTC. It translates to CATSRGVLAGSIEQFF.

This chain joins TRBV3-1 and TRBJ2-1; D is unclear. The CDR3 totals 14 residues. CDR1 is LGHDT, CDR2 YNNKEL, per germline (reference sequence). Between the trimmed V and J ends, which lost 0 bases and 9 bases, there was a span of 12 bases. The CDR3 sequence: CASSQDRYLLEQFF. The CDR3 DNA follows: TGTGCCAGCAGCCAAGATCGATACTTACTTGAGCAGTTCTTC.

This clonotype was picked up a small number of times. The CDR3 bases are TGCGCCAGCAGCTTGGTGGTCCAAGACACCGGGGAGCTGTTTTTT. The encoded protein is CASSLVVQDTGELFF. The chain couples TRBV5-1 to TRBJ2-2, with D unclear. The CDR3 covers 15 residues. CDR1 SGHRS and CDR2 YFSETQ come from the germline V gene. Trimming shortened V by 0 bases and J by 3 bases, and 9 bases separated the two germline ends.

This clonotype was found a few times. The chain recombines TRBV2 with TRBJ2-1; either TRBD1 or TRBD2 may supply D (6 bases each). Trimming cost V 4 bases and J 1 base, with 20 bases left between them. The CDR3 spans 18 residues. Looked up from germline, CDR1 is SNHLY and CDR2 is FYNNEI. The CDR3 DNA follows: TGTGCCAGCAGTGGACCGCTGGGGCGGAGGGGGTCCTACAATGAGCAGTTCTTC. Translating it yields CASSGPLGRRGSYNEQFF.

This chain links TRBV5-1 with TRBJ1-6; no clear D. The germline V gene encodes CDR1 SGHRS and CDR2 YFSETQ. The CDR3 extends over 18 amino acids. V was pared by 1 base and J by 0 bases, with 14 bases between. The chain's CDR3 is CASSLLSHKSSYNSPLHF. CDR3 DNA: TGCGCCAGCAGCTTGTTATCCCACAAGAGCTCCTATAATTCACCCCTCCACTTT. Supplemented by reference TRBV5-1 and TRBJ1-6, the full variable domain reads KAGVTQTPRYLIKTRGQQVTLSCSPISGHRSVSWYQQTPGQGLQFLFEYFSETQRNKGNFPGRFSGRQFSNSRSEMNVSTLELGDSALYLCASSLLSHKSSYNSPLHFGNGTRLTVT.

CDR3 nucleotide sequence: TGTGCCAGCTCACCCGGGGGGGGCTGGAATTCACCCCTCCACTTT. It is translated as CASSPGGGWNSPLHF. V and J are TRBV18 and TRBJ1-6; D possibly corresponds to TRBD1 (6 bases). Germline V gene sequence: CDR1 KGHSH, CDR2 LQKENI. Trimming removed 3 bases from V and 7 bases from J, with 13 bases in between. The CDR3 covers 15 residues.

This clonotype was seen more than once but under ten times. The rearrangement uses TRBV9 and TRBJ2-3, with D tentatively TRBD2 (5 bases). CDR1 and CDR2 (germline): SGDLS, YYNGEE. This CDR3 contains 15 residues. V was pared by 0 bases and J by 2 bases, with 10 bases between. CDR3 residues: CASSVGGGYTDTQYF. CDR3 bases: TGTGCCAGCAGCGTAGGAGGAGGATACACAGATACGCAGTATTTT.

The rearrangement joins TRBV7-6 to TRBJ2-1, with 11 nucleotides matching TRBD2. Germline CDR1 reads SGHVS; CDR2 reads FNYEAQ. CDR3 length: 16 amino acids. V was pared by 1 base and J by 7 bases, with 6 bases of the junction left unmatched. The CDR3, as DNA: TGTGCCAGCAGCTTAGGATTAGCGGGAGGGTGGAATGAGCAGTTCTTC. It yields the protein CASSLGLAGGWNEQFF.

The chain couples TRBV12-3 or TRBV12-4 to TRBJ2-5; 7 bases line up with TRBD1. Germline trimming cut 6 bases from V and 1 base from J; bases unmatched to any gene: 8. This CDR3 comprises 15 residues. The CDR3 region has the DNA TGTGCCAGCAGCGCCTACGGGGACAGCCAAGAGACCCAGTACTTC. It specifies CASSAYGDSQETQYF.

This chain links TRBV10-3 with TRBJ2-1; D gene uncertain. The CDR3 totals 15 residues. V lost 4 bases to trimming and J lost 5 bases, with 15 bases between them. Germline CDR1 and CDR2: ENHRY and SYGVKD. As DNA, the CDR3 is TGTGCCATCAGTGCCTTTTCGGGCGCTGACAATGAGCAGTTCTTC. This sequence encodes CAISAFSGADNEQFF.

The rearrangement uses TRBV24-1 and TRBJ2-2; TRBD1 agrees at 9 bases. Per germline, CDR1 KGHDR and CDR2 SFDVKD. This CDR3 has 15 residues. The junction had 4 bases not matched to a gene; V was cut back by 5 bases and J by 4 bases. The CDR3: CATSGRGQGTGELFF. As DNA, the CDR3 is TGTGCCACCAGTGGTAGGGGACAGGGCACCGGGGAGCTGTTTTTT.

The chain has TRBV9 and TRBJ1-3, with no clear D. This CDR3 spans 17 amino acids. V lost 0 bases, J lost 0 bases, and 13 bases lay in between. Germline values: CDR1 SGDLS, CDR2 YYNGEE. Here the CDR3 reads CASSVDVPNSSGNTIYF. CDR3 sequence (DNA): TGTGCCAGCAGCGTAGATGTCCCCAACAGCTCTGGAAACACCATATATTTT.

The rearrangement uses TRBV20-1 and TRBJ2-3, with 9 nucleotides matching TRBD2. Per the germline V gene, CDR1 is DFQATT and CDR2 is SNEGSKA (reference sequence). The junction had 8 bases not matched to a gene; V was cut back by 6 bases and J by 4 bases. The CDR3 spans 14 residues. CDR3 region: CSAHLAGVADTQYF. CDR3 bases: TGCAGTGCGCACTTAGCGGGAGTTGCAGATACGCAGTATTTT.

This clonotype occurred a few times. The chain recombines TRBV27 with TRBJ2-1, with 8 bases fitting TRBD1. CDR1 is MNHEY and CDR2 is SMNVEV in the germline V gene (reference sequence). This CDR3 has 22 residues. Trimming at V came to 0 bases and at J to 0 bases, leaving 19 bases not matched to a gene. The CDR3 DNA sequence: TGTGCCAGCAGTTTATCTGGTGGGCTGGCGGGACAGGACTTTAGCTCCTACAATGAGCAGTTCTTC. Translation: CASSLSGGLAGQDFSSYNEQFF.

This clonotype has more than one count but fewer than ten. V usage is TRBV9 and J usage is TRBJ1-1; TRBD1 is a possible D gene (5 bases). The V gene lost 0 bases and the J gene lost 2 bases, with 14 bases spanning the gap. The CDR3 totals 16 residues. Looked up from germline, CDR1 is SGDLS and CDR2 is YYNGEE. CDR3 sequence: CASSVATRGINTEAFF. CDR3 DNA sequence: TGTGCCAGCAGCGTAGCGACCCGGGGGATCAACACTGAAGCTTTCTTT.

The J gene is TRBJ2-2, the V gene TRBV5-5; tentative D call: TRBD1 (6 bases). Trimming stripped 4 bases from V and 0 bases from J, with 16 bases between. Germline V gene data show CDR1 as SGHKS and CDR2 as YYEKEE (reference sequence). This CDR3 contains 17 residues. CDR3 in DNA: TGTGCCAGCAGCATGACAGGCGGACCCGCGAACACCGGGGAGCTGTTTTTT. Its translation is CASSMTGGPANTGELFF. Drawing the rest from reference TRBV5-5 and TRBJ2-2, the complete variable domain is DAGVTQSPTHLIKTRGQQVTLRCSPISGHKSVSWYQQVLGQGPQFIFQYYEKEERGRGNFPDRFSARQFPNYSSELNVNALLLGDSALYLCASSMTGGPANTGELFFGEGSRLTVL.